The following is a T cell receptor beta chain sequence with its context. Its antigen is currently unknown. This record belongs to a study of a mutant IDH1 vaccine in newly diagnosed glioma. Overall study: Antecedent treatment encompassed radiotherapy, temozolomide, or their combination; the majority received both.

Overall study results and limits: Immune responses arising from the vaccine appeared in about 92% of patients.

Stated time point: baseline, week 1 (first vaccination visit). Regarding treatment: pre-vaccination baseline after standard-of-care therapy. Astrocytomas that were new, WHO grade 3 or 4, IDH1-mutant and ATRX-lost were present in the donors. Generated by immunoSEQ multiplex PCR, the TCRdb table keeps only in-frame clones and is missing some. The data hold about 68,000 clones, with 79% observed a single time. The clonotype was recovered from a man aged 45 to 65 with glioma. Specimen: PBMCs, collected from a glioma patient treated with radiotherapy, temozolomide or both.

CDR3 region: CAWSDPRRGGETQYF. The CDR3 nucleotides are TGTGCCTGGAGTGACCCCCGGAGGGGAGGGGAGACCCAGTACTTC. The chain combines TRBV30 with TRBJ2-5, with 7 bases that match TRBD2. The length of the CDR3 is 15 residues. Germline loops: CDR1 GTSNPN, CDR2 SVGIG (reference sequence). V lost 1 base, J lost 5 bases, and 10 bases stayed unmatched.